Below, one T cell receptor (beta chain) is given with its context. This record belongs to a study of blood T cell repertoires in COVID-19. Study as a whole: PBMCs, B-cell-depleted T cells, or T cells provided the cDNA or gDNA that made up the material.

The germline gives CDR1 ENHRY, CDR2 SYGVKD. This CDR3 has 14 residues. Trimming cost V 7 bases and J 1 base, with 10 bases left between them. Sequenced by immunoSEQ multiplex PCR; TCRdb stores in-frame clones only, minus some. The repertoire has about 480,000 clones, roughly 90% of them found once; the top ten carry 1.8%. Cohort 3 recovered donors had two negative PCRs, clearance, or symptom resolution. The J gene is TRBJ2-2, the V gene TRBV10-3, with D possibly being TRBD1 (6 bases). The sequence derives from a woman aged 40 to 55 who had recovered from COVID-19. Specimen: PBMCs or T cells enriched from blood (not recorded which). CDR3 nucleotides: TGTGCCATCACGAACAGGGTGAACACCGGGGAGCTGTTTTTT. Its translation is CAITNRVNTGELFF.